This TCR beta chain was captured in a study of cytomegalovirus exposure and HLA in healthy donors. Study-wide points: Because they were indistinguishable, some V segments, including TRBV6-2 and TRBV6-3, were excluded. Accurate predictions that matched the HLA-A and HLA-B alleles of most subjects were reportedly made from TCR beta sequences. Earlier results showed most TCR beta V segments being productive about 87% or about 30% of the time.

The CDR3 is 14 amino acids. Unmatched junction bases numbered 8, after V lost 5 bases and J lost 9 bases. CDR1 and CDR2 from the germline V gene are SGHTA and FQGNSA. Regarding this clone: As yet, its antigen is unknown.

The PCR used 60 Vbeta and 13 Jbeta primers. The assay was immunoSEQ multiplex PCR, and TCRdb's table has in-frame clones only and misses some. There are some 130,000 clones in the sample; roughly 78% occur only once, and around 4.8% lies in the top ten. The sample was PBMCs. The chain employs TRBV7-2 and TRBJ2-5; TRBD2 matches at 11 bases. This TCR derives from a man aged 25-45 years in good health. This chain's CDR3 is CASSPGLAVGAQYF. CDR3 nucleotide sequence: TGTGCCAGCAGCCCGGGACTAGCGGTTGGGGCCCAGTACTTC.